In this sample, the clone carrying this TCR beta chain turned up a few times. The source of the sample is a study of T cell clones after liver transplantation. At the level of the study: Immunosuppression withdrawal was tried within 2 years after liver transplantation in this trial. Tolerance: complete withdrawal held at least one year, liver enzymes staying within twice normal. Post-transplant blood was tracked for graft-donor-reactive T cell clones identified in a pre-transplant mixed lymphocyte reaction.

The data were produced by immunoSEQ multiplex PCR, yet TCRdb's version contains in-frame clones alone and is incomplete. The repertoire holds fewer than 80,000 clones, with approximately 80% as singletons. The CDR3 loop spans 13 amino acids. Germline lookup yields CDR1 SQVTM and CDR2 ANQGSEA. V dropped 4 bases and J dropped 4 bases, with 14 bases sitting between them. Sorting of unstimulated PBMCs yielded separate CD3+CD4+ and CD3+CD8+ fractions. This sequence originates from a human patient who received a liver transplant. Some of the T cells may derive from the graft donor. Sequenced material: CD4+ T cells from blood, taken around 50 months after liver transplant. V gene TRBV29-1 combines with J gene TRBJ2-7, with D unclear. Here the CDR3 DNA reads TGCAGCGTTGTTCCCCTTGCCGGGTACGAGCAGTACTTC. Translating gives CSVVPLAGYEQYF.